This T cell receptor beta chain was captured by sequencing in a study of blood T cells in healthy people across ages. Germline V gives CDR1 LGHDT, CDR2 YNNKEL (reference sequence). CDR3 size: 17 residues. Using a J-beta primer mix together with a sample-barcoded 5' primer, a second PCR was run for roughly 6 to 12 cycles. Every sample returned 2.5 million or more CDR3-containing paired-end reads. TCRdb itself ran the 5' RACE reads through MiXCR, one entry per CDR3 protein. The sample gives roughly 800,000 distinct CDR3 sequences, roughly 60% of which show up once; roughly 22% is in the top ten. Turning to this clonotype: What it recognizes is unknown.

Findings and limits, study-wide: Per million T cells, TCR beta diversity dropped roughly linearly as age increased.

The chain carries TRBV3-1 and TRBJ2-4, with D possibly being TRBD2 (6 bases). The end of the DNA fits TRBJ2-5 better, so the J call may be wrong. The clonotype originates from a man aged 25-45 years in good health. Source material: blood. The DNA for the CDR3 is TGTGCCAGCAGCCAAGTCCCCCCCACAGGAGGGAAAGAGACCCAGTACTTC. This sequence encodes CASSQVPPTGGKETQYF.